This TCR beta chain was retrieved from a study of cytomegalovirus exposure and HLA in healthy donors. J lost 6 bases, V lost 0 bases, and 4 bases had no gene match. Per germline, CDR1 SGHAT and CDR2 FQDESV (reference sequence). The CDR3 has 14 residues. A multiplex PCR was run with 60 Vbeta primers and 13 Jbeta primers. Assay: immunoSEQ multiplex PCR; the TCRdb copy retains only in-frame clones and omits some. In the table there are fewer than 150,000 clones, 75% to 90% of which are singletons. The rearrangement uses TRBV11-1 and TRBJ2-7; TRBD1 aligns across 8 bases. What was sequenced was PBMCs. The TCR originated in a woman in her thirties in good health and CMV-seropositive. The DNA for the CDR3 is TGTGCCAGCAGCTTAGCGCCCCAGGGGGCCGAGCAGTACTTC. It specifies CASSLAPQGAEQYF.